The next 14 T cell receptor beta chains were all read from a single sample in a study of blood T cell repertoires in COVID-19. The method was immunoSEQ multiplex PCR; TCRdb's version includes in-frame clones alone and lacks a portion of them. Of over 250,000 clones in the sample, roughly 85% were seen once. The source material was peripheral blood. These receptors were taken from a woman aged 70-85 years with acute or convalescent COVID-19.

Here the CDR3 reads CASSLTGDNIQYF. CDR3 DNA: TGTGCCAGCAGCCTAACAGGGGATAACATTCAGTACTTC. The V call is TRBV11-3, the J call TRBJ2-4; 7 positions match TRBD1. Per germline, CDR1 SGHNT and CDR2 YENEEA. J lost 7 bases, V lost 5 bases, and 5 bases had no gene match. The CDR3 totals 13 residues. The variable domain in full, with the rest retrieved from reference TRBV11-3 and TRBJ2-4, is EAGVVQSPRYKIIEKKQPVAFWCNPISGHNTLYWYLQNLGQGPELLIRYENEEAVDDSQLPKDRFSAERLKGVDSTLKIQPAELGDSAVYLCASSLTGDNIQYFGAGTRLSVL.

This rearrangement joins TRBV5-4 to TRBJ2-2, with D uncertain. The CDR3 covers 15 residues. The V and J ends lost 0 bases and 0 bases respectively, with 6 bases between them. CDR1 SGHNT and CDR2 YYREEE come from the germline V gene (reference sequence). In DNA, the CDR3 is TGTGCCAGCAGCTTGGTTACATCGAACACCGGGGAGCTGTTTTTT. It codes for CASSLVTSNTGELFF.

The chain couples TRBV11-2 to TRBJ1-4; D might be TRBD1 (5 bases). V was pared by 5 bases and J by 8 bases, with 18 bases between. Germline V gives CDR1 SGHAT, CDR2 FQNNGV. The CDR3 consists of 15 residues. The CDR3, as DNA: TGTGCCAGCAGCCCGACGACAGTTATCGGCGAAAAACTGTTTTTT. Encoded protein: CASSPTTVIGEKLFF.

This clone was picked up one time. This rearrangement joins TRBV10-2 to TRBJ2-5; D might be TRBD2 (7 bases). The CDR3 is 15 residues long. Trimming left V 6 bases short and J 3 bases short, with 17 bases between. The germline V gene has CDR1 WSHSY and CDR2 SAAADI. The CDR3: CASRTAGALEETQYF. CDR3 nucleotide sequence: TGCGCCAGCAGGACGGCGGGGGCCTTAGAAGAGACCCAGTACTTC.

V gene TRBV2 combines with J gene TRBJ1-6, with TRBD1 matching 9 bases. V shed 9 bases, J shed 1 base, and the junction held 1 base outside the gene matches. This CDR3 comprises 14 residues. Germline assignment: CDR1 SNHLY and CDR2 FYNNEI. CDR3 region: CARGQGSYNSPLHF. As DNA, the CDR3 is TGTGCCAGAGGACAGGGGTCCTATAATTCACCCCTCCACTTT. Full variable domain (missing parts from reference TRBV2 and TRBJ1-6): EPEVTQTPSHQVTQMGQEVILRCVPISNHLYFYWYRQILGQKVEFLVSFYNNEISEKSEIFDDQFSVERPDGSNFTLKIRSTKLEDSAMYFCARGQGSYNSPLHFGNGTRLTVT.

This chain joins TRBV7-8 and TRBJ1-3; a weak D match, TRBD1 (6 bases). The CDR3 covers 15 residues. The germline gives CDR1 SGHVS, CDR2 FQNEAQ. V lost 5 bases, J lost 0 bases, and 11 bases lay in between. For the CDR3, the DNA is TGTGCCAGCAGCCGGACAGCGTCCTCTGGAAACACCATATATTTT. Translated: CASSRTASSGNTIYF.

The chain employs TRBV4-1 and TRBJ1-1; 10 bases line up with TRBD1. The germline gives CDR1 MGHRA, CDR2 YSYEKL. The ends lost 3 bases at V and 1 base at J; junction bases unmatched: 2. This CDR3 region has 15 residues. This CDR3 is CASSQGQGSNTEAFF. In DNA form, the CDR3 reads TGCGCCAGCAGCCAGGGACAGGGGTCGAACACTGAAGCTTTCTTT.

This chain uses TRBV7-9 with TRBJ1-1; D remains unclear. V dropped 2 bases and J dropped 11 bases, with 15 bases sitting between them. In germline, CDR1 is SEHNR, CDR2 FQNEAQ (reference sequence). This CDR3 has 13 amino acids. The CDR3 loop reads CASSLTLVDAAFF. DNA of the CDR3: TGTGCCAGCAGCTTAACTTTAGTTGATGCGGCTTTCTTT.

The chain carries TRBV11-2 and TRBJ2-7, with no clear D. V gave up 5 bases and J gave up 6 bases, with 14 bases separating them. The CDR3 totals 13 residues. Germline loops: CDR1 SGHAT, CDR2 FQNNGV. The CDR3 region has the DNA TGTGCCAGCAGCCCCTCGGTTCTAGGCGAGCAGTACTTC. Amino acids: CASSPSVLGEQYF.

CDR3 nucleotide sequence: TGTGCCAGCCGGCGCGGGGGGGCGGGCAATGAGCAGTTCTTC. Its protein is CASRRGGAGNEQFF. The J gene is TRBJ2-1, the V gene TRBV7-9; 9 bases map to TRBD2. V lost 8 bases, J lost 6 bases, and 8 bases stayed unmatched. Germline-derived CDR1 and CDR2 are SEHNR and FQNEAQ (reference sequence). The CDR3 has 14 residues.

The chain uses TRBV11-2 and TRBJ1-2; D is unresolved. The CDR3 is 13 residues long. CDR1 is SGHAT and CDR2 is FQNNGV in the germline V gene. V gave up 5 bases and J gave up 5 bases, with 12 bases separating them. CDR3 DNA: TGTGCCAGCAGCCGTCAGGTCCTGTATGGCTACACCTTC. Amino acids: CASSRQVLYGYTF.

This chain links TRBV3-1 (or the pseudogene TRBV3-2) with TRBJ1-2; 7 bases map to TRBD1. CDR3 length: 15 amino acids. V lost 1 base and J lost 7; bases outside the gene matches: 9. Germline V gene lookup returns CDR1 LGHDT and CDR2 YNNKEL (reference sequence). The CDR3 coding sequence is TGTGCCAGCAGCCAAGGCTTAGACAGGGCGGGTGGCTACACCTTC. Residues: CASSQGLDRAGGYTF.

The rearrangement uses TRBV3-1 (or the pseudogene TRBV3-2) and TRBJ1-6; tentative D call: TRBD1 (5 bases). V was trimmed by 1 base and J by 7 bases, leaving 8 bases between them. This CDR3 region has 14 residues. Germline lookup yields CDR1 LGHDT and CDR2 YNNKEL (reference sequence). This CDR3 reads CASSQGTPNSPLHF. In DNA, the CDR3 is TGTGCCAGCAGCCAAGGGACACCCAATTCACCCCTCCACTTT.

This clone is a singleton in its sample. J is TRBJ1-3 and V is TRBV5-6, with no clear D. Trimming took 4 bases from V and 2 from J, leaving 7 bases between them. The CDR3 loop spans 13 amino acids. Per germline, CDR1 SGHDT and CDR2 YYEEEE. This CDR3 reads CASSLRAGNTIYF. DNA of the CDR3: TGTGCCAGCAGCCTCCGGGCTGGAAACACCATATATTTT.